Sequencing of this T cell receptor (beta chain) was carried out in a study of shared clonotypes between healthy human individuals. Produced via immunoSEQ multiplex PCR; TCRdb's table is partial and in-frame only. The sample shows under 600,000 clones, about 80% of them seen only once. The CDR3 contains 12 residues. CDR1 and CDR2 (germline): SGHAT, FQNNGV. The ends were cut back, 1 base at V and 5 bases at J, with 5 bases in the middle. The source of this sequence is a woman in her forties in good health. Some clones in this sample may be carry-over from other donors' samples. J is TRBJ2-5 and V is TRBV11-2; no clear D gene. Specimen: PBMCs. In DNA, the CDR3 is TGTGCCAGCAGCTTAGCGATCGAGACCCAGTACTTC. This encodes CASSLAIETQYF.